The 17 T cell receptor beta chains presented below share a single source sample, sequenced in a study of cytomegalovirus exposure and HLA in healthy donors. PCR primers comprised 60 Vbeta and 13 Jbeta primers. Using immunoSEQ multiplex PCR, the repertoire was profiled, and TCRdb retains in-frame clones only, with some absent. The sample contains 100,000 to 150,000 clones, around two thirds of which appear only once. The sequenced sample was PBMCs. The source of these receptors is a man aged 55 to 70 in good health and CMV-seropositive.

This clone was picked up a small number of times. The J gene is TRBJ2-4, the V gene TRBV5-8; D ambiguous. The CDR3 consists of 11 residues. Trimming cost V 1 base and J 10 bases, with 6 bases left between them. The germline V gene encodes CDR1 SGHTS and CDR2 YDEGEE. The CDR3 DNA is TGTGCCAGCAGCTTGAATAATATTCAGTACTTC. It specifies CASSLNNIQYF. The entire variable domain, with the rest obtained from reference TRBV5-8 and TRBJ2-4, is as follows: EAGVTQSPTHLIKTRGQQATLRCSPISGHTSVYWYQQALGLGLQFLLWYDEGEERNRGNFPPRFSGRQFPNYSSELNVNALELEDSALYLCASSLNNIQYFGAGTRLSVL.

The chain combines TRBV7-2 with TRBJ2-5; D possibly corresponds to TRBD2 (7 bases). There are 16 residues in the CDR3. The germline V gene has CDR1 SGHTA and CDR2 FQGNSA. The V and J ends lost 1 base and 7 bases respectively, with 19 bases between them. CDR3 sequence: CASSLGIYGGPGTQYF. The CDR3 region has the DNA TGTGCCAGCAGCTTAGGGATATACGGGGGGCCTGGGACCCAGTACTTC.

The rearrangement uses TRBV7-9 and TRBJ1-1; D is unresolved. CDR1 is SEHNR and CDR2 is FQNEAQ in the germline V gene (reference sequence). The CDR3 covers 13 residues. V was trimmed by 0 bases and J by 1 base, leaving 3 bases between them. CDR3 in amino acids: CASSLAQNTEAFF. DNA of the CDR3: TGTGCCAGCAGCTTAGCCCAGAACACTGAAGCTTTCTTT.

The count of this clone is one. This chain uses TRBV10-1 with TRBJ1-1; D perhaps matches TRBD1 (5 bases). The CDR3 spans 13 residues. CDR1 is WNHNN, CDR2 SYGVQD, per germline (reference sequence). V lost 2 bases and J 3 bases, leaving 7 bases between the germline ends. CDR3 in amino acids: CASSEGGYTEAFF. The CDR3 DNA sequence: TGCGCCAGCAGTGAGGGGGGGTACACTGAAGCTTTCTTT.

This clone has just a few counts. The chain combines TRBV4-1 with TRBJ1-5; no reliable D call. Trimming took 3 bases from V and 4 from J, leaving 7 bases between them. The CDR3 covers 13 residues. Germline CDR1 reads MGHRA; CDR2 reads YSYEKL. CDR3 sequence (DNA): TGCGCCAGCAGCCAGACTAATAATCAGCCCCAGCATTTT. Its protein is CASSQTNNQPQHF.

The chain uses TRBV6-6 and TRBJ2-5, with 7 nucleotides matching TRBD2. The CDR3 runs 16 residues. V gave up 2 bases and J gave up 4 bases; unmatched junction bases: 10. Germline CDR1 is MNHNY and CDR2 is SVGAGI (reference sequence). The CDR3 is CASSYPTAGVGETQYF. In DNA, the CDR3 is TGTGCCAGCAGTTACCCGACGGCGGGGGTAGGAGAGACCCAGTACTTC.

This clone was seen only a few times. This same CDR3 is encoded by further DNA sequences in the sample. The V gene is TRBV2, the J gene TRBJ1-2; weak D call: TRBD1 (6 bases). V was shortened by 1 base and J by 8 bases, with 11 bases between the two germline ends. Per germline, CDR1 SNHLY and CDR2 FYNNEI. The CDR3 totals 13 residues. CDR3: CASSEGRGQGYTF. CDR3 in DNA: TGTGCCAGCAGTGAAGGCAGGGGTCAAGGCTACACCTTC. Full variable domain (remainder filled in from reference TRBV2 and TRBJ1-2): EPEVTQTPSHQVTQMGQEVILRCVPISNHLYFYWYRQILGQKVEFLVSFYNNEISEKSEIFDDQFSVERPDGSNFTLKIRSTKLEDSAMYFCASSEGRGQGYTFGSGTRLTVV.

In this sample, this clone turned up a few times. This rearrangement joins TRBV28 to TRBJ1-3, with D unresolved. Looked up from germline, CDR1 is MDHEN and CDR2 is SYDVKM. The ends were cut back, 7 bases at V and 8 bases at J, with 18 bases in the middle. The CDR3 loop spans 14 amino acids. CDR3 sequence: CASTSARLGDTIYF. In DNA form, the CDR3 reads TGTGCCAGCACCTCCGCCCGGCTCGGGGACACCATATATTTT.

This clone was detected only a few times. The V call is TRBV6-1, the J call TRBJ1-5; TRBD1 might be the D (5 bases). CDR3 size: 13 residues. V was pared by 4 bases and J by 6 bases, with 10 bases between. Germline-derived CDR1 and CDR2 are MNHNS and SASEGT. The CDR3 DNA sequence: TGTGCCAGCAGTGGGGGGGAGGTTCAGCCCCAGCATTTT. It is translated as CASSGGEVQPQHF.

This clone was recorded a few times. The chain has TRBV5-1 and TRBJ1-2, with 10 bases matching TRBD1. CDR1 is SGHRS and CDR2 is YFSETQ in the germline V gene. This CDR3 region has 14 residues. V lost 2 bases and J lost 7; bases outside the gene matches: 5. DNA of the CDR3: TGCGCCAGCAGCTTAGGGGGACAGGGGATTGGCTACACCTTC. Translating it yields CASSLGGQGIGYTF.

This clone was seen only a few times. The chain employs TRBV30 and TRBJ2-2; D unclear. This CDR3 contains 14 residues. V lost 4 bases and J 3 bases, leaving 12 bases between the germline ends. The V gene's germline CDR1 is GTSNPN and CDR2 SVGIG (reference sequence). CDR3 sequence: CAWTGEDDTGELFF. The CDR3 nucleotides read TGTGCCTGGACGGGTGAGGATGACACCGGGGAGCTGTTTTTT.

This clone appeared a few times. The chain is built from TRBV7-9 and TRBJ1-2, with 7 bases aligning to TRBD1. With 5 bases clipped from V and 2 bases from J, the junction kept 5 bases outside the gene matches. Germline CDR1 is SEHNR and CDR2 is FQNEAQ (reference sequence). The CDR3 has 14 amino acids. CDR3 DNA: TGTGCCAGCAGCGCGACAGGGACCAACTATGGCTACACCTTC. This codes for CASSATGTNYGYTF.

J is TRBJ2-2 and V is TRBV6-1; 11 nucleotides match TRBD1. The germline gives CDR1 MNHNS, CDR2 SASEGT. CDR3 length: 14 amino acids. V dropped 8 bases and J dropped 3; count of bases not matched to a gene: 2. The CDR3 here is CASGDRGDTGELFF. The CDR3 nucleotides read TGTGCCAGCGGGGACAGGGGGGACACCGGGGAGCTGTTTTTT.

The gene calls are TRBV7-9 and TRBJ1-1; 9 bases line up with TRBD1. The V segment lost 6 bases and the J segment 4 bases; nucleotides outside the gene matches: 12. The CDR3 contains 16 residues. Germline values: CDR1 SEHNR, CDR2 FQNEAQ (reference sequence). The CDR3 is CASSPLGGTGTTEAFF. The CDR3 bases are TGTGCCAGCAGTCCCTTGGGGGGGACAGGGACCACTGAAGCTTTCTTT.

The V and J genes are TRBV11-2 and TRBJ2-2; 7 nucleotides match TRBD1. The CDR3 is 16 residues long. V shed 0 bases, J shed 0 bases, and the junction held 1 base outside the gene matches. Germline lookup yields CDR1 SGHAT and CDR2 FQNNGV. CDR3 amino acids: CASSLDGTANTGELFF. The CDR3 DNA reads as TGTGCCAGCAGCTTAGATGGGACAGCGAACACCGGGGAGCTGTTTTTT. Based on the CDR3 plus reference TRBV11-2 and TRBJ2-2, the full variable domain is EAGVAQSPRYKIIEKRQSVAFWCNPISGHATLYWYQQILGQGPKLLIQFQNNGVVDDSQLPKDRFSAERLKGVDSTLKIQPAKLEDSAVYLCASSLDGTANTGELFFGEGSRLTVL.

The V and J genes are TRBV7-8 and TRBJ2-5; TRBD2 aligns across 11 bases. Trimming removed 1 base from V and 5 bases from J; junction bases left unmatched: 6. The CDR3 totals 16 residues. Per the germline V gene, CDR1 is SGHVS and CDR2 is FQNEAQ. CDR3 coding DNA: TGTGCCAGCAGCTTAGTCGTAGCGGGGGGGCCGGAGACCCAGTACTTC. Amino acid sequence: CASSLVVAGGPETQYF.

The CDR3 coding sequence is TGTGCCAGCAGCTTGACAGGGTCTGGAAACACCATATATTTT. This codes for CASSLTGSGNTIYF. This chain links TRBV7-3 with TRBJ1-3, with 7 bases identical to TRBD1. This CDR3 is 14 amino acids long. V shed 3 bases, J shed 1 base, and the junction held 0 bases outside the gene matches. Germline V gene lookup returns CDR1 SGHTA and CDR2 FQGTGA.